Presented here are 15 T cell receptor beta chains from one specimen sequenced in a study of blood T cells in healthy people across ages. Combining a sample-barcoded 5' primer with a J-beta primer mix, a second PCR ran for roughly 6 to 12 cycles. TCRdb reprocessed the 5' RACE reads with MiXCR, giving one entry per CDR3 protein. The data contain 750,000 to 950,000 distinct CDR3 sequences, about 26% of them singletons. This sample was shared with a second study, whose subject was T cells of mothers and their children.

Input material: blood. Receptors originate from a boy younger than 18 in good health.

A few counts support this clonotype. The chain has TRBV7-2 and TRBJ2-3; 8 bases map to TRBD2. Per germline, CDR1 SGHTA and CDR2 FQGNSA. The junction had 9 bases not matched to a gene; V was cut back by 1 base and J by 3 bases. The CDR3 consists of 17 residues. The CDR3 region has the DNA TGTGCCAGCAGCTTAGATATTGCGGGGGGCCGGACAGATACGCAGTATTTT. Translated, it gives CASSLDIAGGRTDTQYF. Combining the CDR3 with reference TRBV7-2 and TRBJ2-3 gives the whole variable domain GAGVSQSPSNKVTEKGKDVELRCDPISGHTALYWYRQSLGQGLEFLIYFQGNSAPDKSGLPSDRFSAERTGGSVSTLTIQRTQQEDSAVYLCASSLDIAGGRTDTQYFGPGTRLTVL.

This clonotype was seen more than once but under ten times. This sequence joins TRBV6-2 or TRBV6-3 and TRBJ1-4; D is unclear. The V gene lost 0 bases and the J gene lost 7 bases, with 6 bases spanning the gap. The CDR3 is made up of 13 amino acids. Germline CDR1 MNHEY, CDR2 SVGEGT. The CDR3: CASSYSNGEKLFF. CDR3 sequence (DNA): TGTGCCAGCAGTTACTCGAACGGTGAAAAACTGTTTTTT.

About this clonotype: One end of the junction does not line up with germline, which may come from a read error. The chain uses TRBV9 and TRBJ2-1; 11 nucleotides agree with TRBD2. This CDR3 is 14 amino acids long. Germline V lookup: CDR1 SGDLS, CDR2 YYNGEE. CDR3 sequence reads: CASSVSGGGNEQSF. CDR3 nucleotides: TGTGCCAGCAGCGTTAGCGGGGGGGGCAATGAGCAGTCCTTC.

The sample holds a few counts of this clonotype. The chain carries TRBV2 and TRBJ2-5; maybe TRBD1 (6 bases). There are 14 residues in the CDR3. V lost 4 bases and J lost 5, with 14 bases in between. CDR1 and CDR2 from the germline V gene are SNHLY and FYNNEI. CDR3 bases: TGTGCCAGCAGTGCAGACAGGCGAGGGGAGACCCAGTACTTC. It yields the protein CASSADRRGETQYF.

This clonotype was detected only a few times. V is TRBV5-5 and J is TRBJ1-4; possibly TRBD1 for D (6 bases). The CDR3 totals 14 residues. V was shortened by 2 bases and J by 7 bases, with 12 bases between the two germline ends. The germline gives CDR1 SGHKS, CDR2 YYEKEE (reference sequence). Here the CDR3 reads CASSFSGAGEKLFF. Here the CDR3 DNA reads TGTGCCAGCAGCTTCTCGGGGGCGGGTGAAAAACTGTTTTTT.

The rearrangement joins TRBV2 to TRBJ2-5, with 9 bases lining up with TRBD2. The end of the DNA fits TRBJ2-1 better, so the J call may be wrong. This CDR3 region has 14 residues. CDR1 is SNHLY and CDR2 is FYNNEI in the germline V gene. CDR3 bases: TGTGCCAGCAACCAGCGGGGGGCCGCCCGAGAGCAGTTCTTC. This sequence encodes CASNQRGAAREQFF.

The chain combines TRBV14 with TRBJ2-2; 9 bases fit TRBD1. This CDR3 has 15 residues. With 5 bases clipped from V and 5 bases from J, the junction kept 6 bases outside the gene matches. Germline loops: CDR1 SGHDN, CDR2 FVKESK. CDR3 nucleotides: TGTGCCAGCAGCAGACCGGGACAGGGTACCGGGGAGCTGTTTTTT. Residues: CASSRPGQGTGELFF.

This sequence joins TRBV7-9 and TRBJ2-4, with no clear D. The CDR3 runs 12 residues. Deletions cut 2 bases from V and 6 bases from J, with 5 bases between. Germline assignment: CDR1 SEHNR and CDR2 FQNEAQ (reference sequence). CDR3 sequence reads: CASSLIGNIQYF. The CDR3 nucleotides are TGTGCCAGCAGCTTAATTGGAAACATTCAGTACTTC.

The CDR3 here is CSASRVSGELFF. The CDR3 DNA sequence: TGCAGTGCTAGCAGGGTATCCGGGGAGCTGTTTTTT. V usage is TRBV20-1 and J usage is TRBJ2-2, with D perhaps matching TRBD1 (5 bases). This CDR3 has 12 amino acids. CDR1 is DFQATT and CDR2 is SNEGSKA in the germline V gene (reference sequence). Trimming shortened V by 3 bases and J by 6 bases, and 8 bases separated the two germline ends.

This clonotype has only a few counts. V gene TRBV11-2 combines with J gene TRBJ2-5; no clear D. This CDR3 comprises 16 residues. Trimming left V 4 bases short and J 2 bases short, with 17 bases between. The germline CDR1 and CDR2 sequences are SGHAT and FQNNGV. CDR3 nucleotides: TGTGCCAGCAGCTCTGGGTGGAACTACCAACAAGAGACCCAGTACTTC. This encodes CASSSGWNYQQETQYF.

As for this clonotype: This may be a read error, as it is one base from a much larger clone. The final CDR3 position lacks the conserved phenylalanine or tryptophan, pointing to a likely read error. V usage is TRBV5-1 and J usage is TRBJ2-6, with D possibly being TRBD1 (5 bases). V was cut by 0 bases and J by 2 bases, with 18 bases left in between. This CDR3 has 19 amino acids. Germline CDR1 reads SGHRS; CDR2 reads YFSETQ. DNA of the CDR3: TGCGCCAGCAGCTTGGGGCCCATTGTGGCGGACACTGGGGCCAACGTCCTGACTCTC. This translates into CASSLGPIVADTGANVLTL.

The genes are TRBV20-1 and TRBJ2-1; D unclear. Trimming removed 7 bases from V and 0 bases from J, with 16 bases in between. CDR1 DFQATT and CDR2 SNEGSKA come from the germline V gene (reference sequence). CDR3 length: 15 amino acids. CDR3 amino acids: CSGQDRLRSYNEQFF. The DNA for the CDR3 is TGCAGTGGTCAGGACCGACTTCGCTCCTACAATGAGCAGTTCTTC.

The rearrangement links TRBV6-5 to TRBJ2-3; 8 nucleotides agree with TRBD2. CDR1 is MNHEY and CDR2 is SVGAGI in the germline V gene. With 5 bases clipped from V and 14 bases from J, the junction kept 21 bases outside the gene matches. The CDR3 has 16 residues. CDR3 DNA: TGTGCCAGCAGTCGCTCGGATCGTTTAACGGGGGGGATTCGGTATTTT. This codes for CASSRSDRLTGGIRYF.

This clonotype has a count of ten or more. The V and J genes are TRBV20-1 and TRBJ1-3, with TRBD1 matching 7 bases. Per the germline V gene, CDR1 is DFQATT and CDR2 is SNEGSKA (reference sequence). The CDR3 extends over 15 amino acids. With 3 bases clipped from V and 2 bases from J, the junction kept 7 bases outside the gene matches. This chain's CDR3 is CSARVQGVAGNTIYF. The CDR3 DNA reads TGCAGTGCTAGGGTCCAGGGGGTAGCTGGAAACACCATATATTTT.

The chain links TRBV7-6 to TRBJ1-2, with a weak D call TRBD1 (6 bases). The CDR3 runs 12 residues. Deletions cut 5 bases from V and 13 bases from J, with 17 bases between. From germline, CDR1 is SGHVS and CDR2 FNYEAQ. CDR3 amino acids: CASSPGAQAATF. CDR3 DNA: TGTGCCAGCAGCCCAGGGGCGCAGGCAGCCACCTTC.